The following is a T cell receptor beta chain sequence with its context. Its target is unknown. This PCR relied on a set of 60 Vbeta primers and 13 Jbeta primers. Original methodology: In a later analysis, the count reached 80 million or so unique TCR beta chains, with around 10 million shared. Repertoires were generated with immunoSEQ multiplex PCR, while TCRdb's copy carries only in-frame clones and drops some. V, J and clone size are taken as reported in that table, and D and trimming were inferred from the DNA itself. The table has about 160,000 clones, 70% to 85% seen once. The data originate from a study of cytomegalovirus exposure and HLA in healthy donors. Regarding the study as a whole: CMV serostatus was the sole immune exposure information available. In a later analysis, an Asian-associated ancestry cluster reportedly showed fewer N-insertions than the 666-donor mean.

V shed 6 bases, J shed 0 bases, and the junction held 7 bases outside the gene matches. Germline values: CDR1 SGHDT, CDR2 YYEEEE. This CDR3 region has 15 residues. Nominally healthy donors were sampled, though unrecorded immune exposures were likely. The clonotype originates from a man aged 50-60 years in good health and CMV-seropositive. The sample was PBMCs. The V gene is TRBV5-6, the J gene TRBJ1-2; 8 positions match TRBD1. This chain's CDR3 is CASIELGQANYGYTF. The DNA for the CDR3 is TGTGCCAGCATCGAATTGGGACAGGCTAACTATGGCTACACCTTC.